This T cell receptor beta chain derives from a study of blood T cell repertoires in COVID-19. The method was immunoSEQ multiplex PCR; TCRdb's version includes in-frame clones alone and lacks a portion of them. The repertoire has over 200,000 clones, roughly 88% of them found once; the top ten carry about 4%. Unmatched junction bases numbered 7, after V lost 10 bases and J lost 9 bases. Per germline, CDR1 SNHLY and CDR2 FYNNEI. CDR3 length equals 12 residues. This sequence originates from a woman younger than 45 who had been exposed to COVID-19. This chain joins TRBV2 and TRBJ2-1; TRBD1 agrees at 9 bases. Sequenced input: PBMCs or T cells enriched from blood (not recorded which). The CDR3 nucleotides are TGTGCCAACAACCTGGACAGGGGTGAGCAGTTCTTC. The encoded protein is CANNLDRGEQFF.